This is a list of T cell receptor beta chains from one sample in a study of cytomegalovirus exposure and HLA in healthy donors. Using immunoSEQ multiplex PCR, the repertoire was profiled, and TCRdb retains in-frame clones only, with some absent. The sample has around 75,000 clones. Sequenced sample: PBMCs. These receptors were collected from a boy aged 5-17 years in good health and CMV-seronegative. The CDR3 runs from the conserved cysteine through the conserved F or W. A D gene is named only where the DNA matches it firmly.

D,V,J,CDR3,DNA
-,TRBV29-1,TRBJ2-2,CSVEDRVTGELFF,TGCAGCGTTGAAGATAGAGTGACCGGGGAGCTGTTTTTT
TRBD1,TRBV2,TRBJ2-7,CASRGDRTTYEQYF,TGTGCCAGCAGGGGGGACAGGACAACCTACGAGCAGTACTTC
-,TRBV2,TRBJ1-5,CASSPHRANQPQHF,TGTGCCAGCAGTCCCCACAGGGCAAATCAGCCCCAGCATTTT
TRBD2,TRBV7-3,TRBJ2-1,CASTPDSGTYNEQFF,TGTGCCAGCACCCCGGATAGCGGGACCTACAATGAGCAGTTCTTC
TRBD2,TRBV5-1,TRBJ2-7,CASSPSAGGTSEQYF,TGCGCCAGCAGCCCTTCAGCGGGAGGCACGTCCGAGCAGTACTTC
TRBD2,TRBV5-1,TRBJ2-1,CASSGMTSGNNEQFF,TGCGCCAGCAGCGGGATGACTAGCGGGAACAATGAGCAGTTCTTC
-,TRBV30,TRBJ2-3,CAWSSRGGTDTQYF,TGTGCCTGGAGTAGCAGGGGTGGCACAGATACGCAGTATTTT
TRBD1,TRBV5-4,TRBJ2-5,CASSTPRDRGETQYF,TGTGCCAGCAGCACCCCCCGGGACAGGGGGGAGACCCAGTACTTC
-,TRBV6-5,TRBJ1-2,CASKARNYGYTF,TGTGCCAGCAAAGCACGGAACTATGGCTACACCTTC
-,TRBV5-4,TRBJ1-1,CASSLVQGNEAFF,TGTGCCAGCAGCTTGGTCCAGGGGAATGAAGCTTTCTTT
TRBD1,TRBV5-4,TRBJ1-3,CASSLGGQDAGNTIYF,TGTGCCAGCAGCTTGGGAGGACAGGATGCTGGAAACACCATATATTTT
TRBD1,TRBV27,TRBJ2-7,CASSPDRVSYEQYF,TGTGCCAGCAGTCCGGACAGGGTATCCTACGAGCAGTACTTC
-,TRBV11-1,TRBJ2-3,CASSSDSLLSTDTQYF,TGTGCCAGCAGCTCGGACAGCCTTCTTAGCACAGATACGCAGTATTTT
TRBD1,TRBV9,TRBJ1-4,CASSVERGRDEKLFF,TGTGCCAGCAGCGTAGAGAGGGGGCGCGATGAAAAACTGTTTTTT
TRBD1,TRBV13,TRBJ2-6,CASSLTADRVTAGANVLTF,TGTGCCAGCAGCTTAACAGCGGACAGGGTGACTGCTGGGGCCAACGTCCTGACTTTC
TRBD2,TRBV29-1,TRBJ2-1,CSGGTSGEFF,TGCAGCGGGGGGACTAGTGGAGAGTTCTTC
-,TRBV6-1,TRBJ1-2,CASSETGGSGYTF,TGTGCCAGCAGTGAAACGGGGGGCTCGGGCTACACCTTC
-,TRBV30,TRBJ1-2,CAWSVLQFYGYTF,TGTGCCTGGAGTGTATTGCAGTTCTATGGCTACACCTTC
TRBD2,TRBV5-1,TRBJ2-1,CASSSSGGDNEQFF,TGCGCCAGCAGCTCTAGCGGGGGGGACAATGAGCAGTTCTTC
-,TRBV7-9,TRBJ2-7,CASSLDPTYEQYF,TGTGCCAGCAGCTTAGACCCTACCTACGAGCAGTACTTC
-,TRBV5-1,TRBJ1-1,CASSFTVNTEAFF,TGCGCCAGCAGCTTCACGGTGAACACTGAAGCTTTCTTT
-,TRBV30,TRBJ1-4,CAWSEGVTATNEKLFF,TGTGCCTGGAGTGAAGGGGTCACAGCAACTAATGAAAAACTGTTTTTT
TRBD1,TRBV12-5,TRBJ1-2,CASGLRGTGPNYGYTF,TGTGCTAGTGGTCTACGGGGGACAGGTCCTAACTATGGCTACACCTTC
TRBD2,TRBV11-3,TRBJ2-3,CASSLEAGGTDTQYF,TGTGCCAGCAGCTTAGAAGCGGGGGGCACAGATACGCAGTATTTT
TRBD1,TRBV19,TRBJ1-2,CASSRTGGAGYGYTF,TGTGCCAGTAGTAGGACAGGGGGCGCTGGCTATGGCTACACCTTC
-,TRBV6-1,TRBJ1-4,CASSEHGAPVGFNEKLFF,TGTGCCAGCAGTGAACATGGGGCCCCGGTGGGATTTAATGAAAAACTGTTTTTT
-,TRBV2,TRBJ2-5,CASSPSGVGETQYF,TGTGCCAGCAGTCCCTCAGGGGTGGGGGAGACCCAGTACTTC
-,TRBV19,TRBJ2-5,CASSTISFGETQYF,TGTGCCAGTAGTACCATCAGTTTTGGCGAGACCCAGTACTTC
-,TRBV25-1,TRBJ1-2,CASSELGGYGYTF,TGTGCCAGCAGTGAGCTTGGAGGCTATGGCTACACCTTC
-,TRBV5-1,TRBJ1-3,CASSLSSRVTGNTIYF,TGCGCCAGCAGCTTGTCTTCCAGGGTCACTGGAAACACCATATATTTT
TRBD2,TRBV7-9,TRBJ2-1,CASSLSGGPTYNEQFF,TGTGCCAGCAGTCTCAGCGGGGGGCCTACTTACAATGAGCAGTTCTTC
-,TRBV7-9,TRBJ1-2,CASTASGGGTLGGYTF,TGTGCCAGCACCGCGAGTGGCGGGGGAACGTTAGGCGGCTACACCTTC
-,TRBV7-3,TRBJ2-1,CASSYSRTTLNEQFF,TGTGCCAGCAGCTACTCGCGGACTACCCTCAATGAGCAGTTCTTC
TRBD2,TRBV4-2,TRBJ2-2,CASSQGLAGTGELFF,TGTGCCAGCAGCCAGGGACTAGCGGGTACCGGGGAGCTGTTTTTT
TRBD1,TRBV5-1,TRBJ2-3,CASSLAGGQGWTDTQYF,TGCGCCAGCAGCTTGGCGGGTGGACAGGGGTGGACAGATACGCAGTATTTT
TRBD1,TRBV2,TRBJ2-7,CASSAGQETKQYF,TGTGCCAGCAGTGCGGGACAGGAGACTAAGCAGTACTTC
TRBD1,TRBV25-1,TRBJ2-5,CASSELSTGGETQYF,TGTGCCAGCAGTGAATTGAGCACAGGGGGAGAGACCCAGTACTTC
-,TRBV5-1,TRBJ2-5,CASSLMGRQETQYF,TGCGCCAGCAGCTTGATGGGCAGGCAAGAGACCCAGTACTTC
-,TRBV30,TRBJ2-7,CAWSSTGTSEQYF,TGTGCCTGGAGCTCTACAGGAACCTCCGAGCAGTACTTC
TRBD2,TRBV13,TRBJ2-3,CASSARTSGAGWDTQYF,TGTGCCAGCAGCGCAAGGACTAGCGGGGCGGGATGGGATACGCAGTATTTT
-,TRBV30,TRBJ1-1,CAWSAGGAEAFF,TGTGCCTGGAGTGCGGGGGGCGCTGAGGCTTTCTTT
-,TRBV4-1,TRBJ2-7,CASSPGRSSYEQYF,TGCGCCAGCAGCCCGGGGAGGAGCTCCTACGAGCAGTACTTC
TRBD1,TRBV19,TRBJ2-1,CASSMGTGGRNEQFF,TGTGCCAGTAGTATGGGGACAGGGGGGCGCAATGAGCAGTTCTTC
-,TRBV7-2,TRBJ1-1,CASSIDRSEAFF,TGTGCCAGCAGCATAGACAGGTCTGAAGCTTTCTTT
-,TRBV4-2,TRBJ2-6,CASSQDRGTGANVLTF,TGTGCCAGCAGCCAAGATAGGGGCACTGGGGCCAACGTCCTGACTTTC
-,TRBV27,TRBJ1-4,CASSYYRDEKLFF,TGTGCCAGCAGTTACTACAGGGATGAAAAACTGTTTTTT
-,TRBV27,TRBJ1-6,CASSSPPENSPLHF,TGTGCCAGCAGTTCCCCCCCCGAGAATTCACCCCTCCACTTT
-,TRBV6-1,TRBJ2-7,CASPSGHPSYEQYF,TGTGCCAGTCCCTCCGGACACCCGTCCTACGAGCAGTACTTC